The rows below give T cell receptor beta chains drawn from one sample of a study of shared clonotypes between healthy human individuals. The data were produced by immunoSEQ multiplex PCR, yet TCRdb's version contains in-frame clones alone and is incomplete. The table records around 2.1 million clones, approximately 96% of them present only once. The sequenced sample consisted of naive CD4+ T cells sorted from blood. All receptors derive from a man younger than 35 in good health. Both conserved end residues are part of each CDR3. Each record gives: D gene, J gene, V gene, clone size, CDR3 DNA, CDR3 protein. The D gene is left open where the match is weak. A clone size is listed for some rows: how often the clone was seen (once, few, many), or a class if it is expanded.

D gene: TRBD2; J gene: TRBJ2-7; V gene: TRBV6-6; clone size: once; CDR3 DNA: TGTGCCAGCAGTTATCCGGGAGGGGTCAAGCACGAGCAGTACTTC; CDR3 protein: CASSYPGGVKHEQYF
D gene: -; J gene: TRBJ1-4; V gene: TRBV6-6; clone size: once; CDR3 DNA: TGTGCCAGCAGGGCCTTTGAAAAACTGTTTTTT; CDR3 protein: CASRAFEKLFF
D gene: -; J gene: TRBJ1-5; V gene: TRBV30; clone size: -; CDR3 DNA: TGTGCCTGGACAAGTTTAGGGCACAATCAGCCCCAGCATTTT; CDR3 protein: CAWTSLGHNQPQHF
D gene: TRBD1; J gene: TRBJ1-2; V gene: TRBV5-8; clone size: -; CDR3 DNA: TGTGCCAGCAGCTCAACGGACAGGGGGGCTTCCGGCTACACCTTC; CDR3 protein: CASSSTDRGASGYTF
D gene: -; J gene: TRBJ2-2; V gene: TRBV6-1; clone size: -; CDR3 DNA: TGTGCCAGCCGGCGTCCGGGGGAGACCGGGGAGCTGTTTTTT; CDR3 protein: CASRRPGETGELFF
D gene: TRBD1; J gene: TRBJ1-1; V gene: TRBV6-6; clone size: once; CDR3 DNA: TGTGCCAGCAGTTACCAGGGGGGCACTGAAGCTTTCTTT; CDR3 protein: CASSYQGGTEAFF
D gene: TRBD1; J gene: TRBJ2-7; V gene: TRBV30; clone size: -; CDR3 DNA: TGTGCCTTTTCCCACGGGACAGGGGACGAGCAGTACTTC; CDR3 protein: CAFSHGTGDEQYF
D gene: -; J gene: TRBJ2-5; V gene: TRBV27; clone size: -; CDR3 DNA: TGTGCCAGCAGTGAGTTAGGGCAAGAGACCCAGTACTTC; CDR3 protein: CASSELGQETQYF
D gene: -; J gene: TRBJ2-7; V gene: TRBV4-3; clone size: -; CDR3 DNA: TGCGCCAGCAGCCAAGTGTTTCGGGGCAATTCGATCTACGAGCAGTACTTC; CDR3 protein: CASSQVFRGNSIYEQYF
D gene: -; J gene: TRBJ2-5; V gene: TRBV28; clone size: -; CDR3 DNA: TGTGCCAGCAGTTTGGCGAACTCGGCCCAGTACTTC; CDR3 protein: CASSLANSAQYF
D gene: -; J gene: TRBJ1-1; V gene: TRBV28; clone size: -; CDR3 DNA: TGTGCCAGCAGTTTAGCGGGCCTGGGGAACACTGAAGCTTTCTTT; CDR3 protein: CASSLAGLGNTEAFF
D gene: -; J gene: TRBJ2-7; V gene: TRBV5-4; clone size: -; CDR3 DNA: TGTGCCAGCAGCTTGGGCGGGCCCCTATGGAACGAGCAGTACTTC; CDR3 protein: CASSLGGPLWNEQYF
D gene: TRBD2; J gene: TRBJ2-3; V gene: TRBV7-3; clone size: -; CDR3 DNA: TGTGCCAGCAGTCCACGGGGGGACACAGATACGCAGTATTTT; CDR3 protein: CASSPRGDTDTQYF
D gene: TRBD1; J gene: TRBJ1-2; V gene: TRBV6-1; clone size: -; CDR3 DNA: TGTGCCAGCAGTGCCCGACAGGGCCCCTATGGCTACACCTTC; CDR3 protein: CASSARQGPYGYTF
D gene: -; J gene: TRBJ2-1; V gene: TRBV25-1; clone size: -; CDR3 DNA: TGTGCCAGCAGAAGGGTTGACAGTGAGCAGTTCTTC; CDR3 protein: CASRRVDSEQFF
D gene: -; J gene: TRBJ2-5; V gene: TRBV5-1; clone size: -; CDR3 DNA: TGCGCCAGCAGCTTGCAAGGGGCGAGGGAGACCCAGTACTTC; CDR3 protein: CASSLQGARETQYF
D gene: TRBD1; J gene: TRBJ2-7; V gene: TRBV10-3; clone size: -; CDR3 DNA: TGTGCCATCAATAGACAGGGTCAGGCCTACGAGCAGTACTTC; CDR3 protein: CAINRQGQAYEQYF
D gene: -; J gene: TRBJ2-7; V gene: TRBV6-6; clone size: -; CDR3 DNA: TGTGCCAGCAGTTACGCTGCCTACGAGCAGTACTTC; CDR3 protein: CASSYAAYEQYF
D gene: -; J gene: TRBJ1-1; V gene: TRBV6-6; clone size: -; CDR3 DNA: TGTGCCAGCAGTTCCCCGGGGACTGAAGCTTTCTTT; CDR3 protein: CASSSPGTEAFF
D gene: -; J gene: TRBJ2-2; V gene: TRBV5-1; clone size: -; CDR3 DNA: TGCGCCAGCAGCTCCGATCCATGGAACACCGGGGAGCTGTTTTTT; CDR3 protein: CASSSDPWNTGELFF
D gene: -; J gene: TRBJ1-5; V gene: TRBV11-2; clone size: -; CDR3 DNA: TGTGCCAGCAGCCCGGGACGGAATCAGCCCCAGCATTTT; CDR3 protein: CASSPGRNQPQHF
D gene: -; J gene: TRBJ2-7; V gene: TRBV28; clone size: -; CDR3 DNA: TGTGCCAGCAGTCCTCCACAGGGCCCTCCCTACGAGCAGTACTTC; CDR3 protein: CASSPPQGPPYEQYF
D gene: -; J gene: TRBJ2-5; V gene: TRBV11-3; clone size: -; CDR3 DNA: TGTGCCAGCAGCTTTAGGACCGGAGAGACCCAGTACTTC; CDR3 protein: CASSFRTGETQYF
D gene: -; J gene: TRBJ1-1; V gene: TRBV4-1; clone size: -; CDR3 DNA: TGCGCCAGCGTCCCAGGAGGCAGTCCGAAGAACACTGAAGCTTTCTTT; CDR3 protein: CASVPGGSPKNTEAFF
D gene: TRBD2; J gene: TRBJ2-5; V gene: TRBV2; clone size: -; CDR3 DNA: TGTGCCAGCAGTGAAGAAGGGACTAGCGGGAGCCAGTACTTC; CDR3 protein: CASSEEGTSGSQYF
D gene: TRBD2; J gene: TRBJ2-3; V gene: TRBV5-4; clone size: -; CDR3 DNA: TGTGCCAGCAGCCTGAGGACTAGCGGGACAGATACGCAGTATTTT; CDR3 protein: CASSLRTSGTDTQYF
D gene: TRBD1; J gene: TRBJ1-2; V gene: TRBV5-6; clone size: few; CDR3 DNA: TGTGCCAGCAGCCCGGGACAGACCTATGGCTACACCTTC; CDR3 protein: CASSPGQTYGYTF
D gene: -; J gene: TRBJ2-7; V gene: TRBV2; clone size: -; CDR3 DNA: TGTGCCAGCACCCCCGGAATTGGATACGAGCAGTACTTC; CDR3 protein: CASTPGIGYEQYF
D gene: -; J gene: TRBJ2-7; V gene: TRBV19; clone size: -; CDR3 DNA: TGTGCCAGTAGTCCCGGGACCGGCAGTGGCGAGCAGTACTTC; CDR3 protein: CASSPGTGSGEQYF
D gene: TRBD1; J gene: TRBJ2-5; V gene: TRBV6-5; clone size: -; CDR3 DNA: TGTGCCAGCAGAACCGGGACAGGGATCCAAGAGACCCAGTACTTC; CDR3 protein: CASRTGTGIQETQYF
D gene: -; J gene: TRBJ2-1; V gene: TRBV7-9; clone size: -; CDR3 DNA: TGTGCCGCCGGTTTGGGGTTAAGAGCGAATGAGCAGTTCTTC; CDR3 protein: CAAGLGLRANEQFF
D gene: TRBD2; J gene: TRBJ2-1; V gene: TRBV15; clone size: -; CDR3 DNA: TGTGCCACCAGCAGAGATGTCACTAGCGGGGACAATGAGCAGTTCTTC; CDR3 protein: CATSRDVTSGDNEQFF
D gene: TRBD2; J gene: TRBJ2-2; V gene: TRBV7-9; clone size: -; CDR3 DNA: TGTGCCAGCAGCTTAGGTAGCGGGCCGAACACCGGGGAGCTGTTTTTT; CDR3 protein: CASSLGSGPNTGELFF
D gene: TRBD1; J gene: TRBJ2-7; V gene: TRBV7-6; clone size: -; CDR3 DNA: TGTGCCAGCAGCTTGACCGGACAGGGGTACGAGCAGTACTTC; CDR3 protein: CASSLTGQGYEQYF
D gene: -; J gene: TRBJ1-2; V gene: TRBV5-4; clone size: -; CDR3 DNA: TGTGCCAGCAGCTCGAAGGACGGTTCAATCTATGGCTACACCTTC; CDR3 protein: CASSSKDGSIYGYTF
D gene: -; J gene: TRBJ1-2; V gene: TRBV6-5; clone size: -; CDR3 DNA: TGTGCCAGCAGTTCTAGCTATGGCTACACCTTC; CDR3 protein: CASSSSYGYTF
D gene: -; J gene: TRBJ1-6; V gene: TRBV9; clone size: -; CDR3 DNA: TGTGCCAGCAGCTTGGGGTTGGATTCACCCCTCCACTTT; CDR3 protein: CASSLGLDSPLHF
D gene: -; J gene: TRBJ2-7; V gene: TRBV19; clone size: -; CDR3 DNA: TGTGCCAGTAGTATGCAGGGGAACGAGCAGTACTTC; CDR3 protein: CASSMQGNEQYF
D gene: TRBD1; J gene: TRBJ2-3; V gene: TRBV14; clone size: -; CDR3 DNA: TGTGCCAGCAGCCGTGGACAGGGGGTAACAGATACGCAGTATTTT; CDR3 protein: CASSRGQGVTDTQYF
D gene: -; J gene: TRBJ1-2; V gene: TRBV28; clone size: -; CDR3 DNA: TGTGCCACCTGGAACTATGGCTACACCTTC; CDR3 protein: CATWNYGYTF